Only a few counts were recorded for the clone carrying this T cell receptor (beta chain). Repertoires were generated with immunoSEQ multiplex PCR, while TCRdb's copy carries only in-frame clones and drops some. The sample holds about 130,000 clones, about nine tenths seen once. The CDR3 is 17 residues long. V lost 3 bases to trimming and J lost 6 bases; unmatched junction nucleotides: 12. Germline CDR1 reads WSHSY; CDR2 reads SAAADI. The sample belongs to a study of cytomegalovirus exposure and HLA in healthy donors. This receptor was obtained from a man aged 25 to 40 in good health and CMV-seronegative. Sequencing input: PBMCs. The genes are TRBV10-2 and TRBJ1-5; TRBD1 agrees at 9 bases. The CDR3 is CASSDEWGQGLRQPQHF. The CDR3 bases are TGCGCCAGCAGTGACGAATGGGGACAGGGTTTGCGTCAGCCCCAGCATTTT.